Shown below are 31 T cell receptor beta chains from a single sample sequenced in a study of blood T cell repertoires in COVID-19. Profiled with immunoSEQ multiplex PCR; TCRdb holds only in-frame clones, not every one. The sample carries around 30,000 clones, under 85% recorded once. Sequences were obtained from peripheral blood. The receptors here all came from a woman aged 70-85 years with active or convalescent COVID-19.

As for this clone: Being one base from a much bigger clone, this may be a read error. This chain joins TRBV30 and TRBJ2-2; D gene uncertain. The CDR3 contains 12 residues. Germline V gene data show CDR1 as GTSNPN and CDR2 as SVGIG (reference sequence). The V and J ends lost 5 bases and 7 bases respectively, with 11 bases between them. The CDR3 region has the DNA TGTGCCTGGCAATCTCCCGGCGGGGAGCTGTTTTTT. Amino acids: CAWQSPGGELFF.

The chain employs TRBV7-9 and TRBJ2-7; D might be TRBD2 (6 bases). In germline, CDR1 is SEHNR, CDR2 FQNEAQ (reference sequence). The CDR3 covers 15 residues. V was shortened by 2 bases and J by 6 bases, with 17 bases between the two germline ends. The CDR3 sequence is CASSLPFGGASEQYF. In nucleotides, the CDR3 is TGTGCCAGCAGCTTACCGTTTGGAGGGGCCAGCGAGCAGTACTTC.

This chain connects TRBV7-2 to TRBJ2-2; weak D call: TRBD2 (6 bases). V lost 4 bases to trimming and J lost 5 bases, with 17 bases between them. The CDR3 loop spans 16 amino acids. Germline V CDR1 and CDR2: SGHTA, FQGNSA. CDR3: CASSWRGSGTTGELFF. CDR3 DNA: TGTGCCAGCAGCTGGAGGGGTAGCGGAACTACCGGGGAGCTGTTTTTT.

This chain joins TRBV29-1 and TRBJ1-2; 9 bases are shared with TRBD1. This CDR3 is built from 15 residues. Germline assignment: CDR1 SQVTM and CDR2 ANQGSEA. Trimming cost V 7 bases and J 6 bases; bases outside gene matches: 15. CDR3 nucleotides: TGCAGCGCTCCCCGTGACGCGACAGGGGGTAATGGCTACACCTTC. Translating it yields CSAPRDATGGNGYTF.

The rearrangement links TRBV19 to TRBJ1-6, with 7 bases that match TRBD1. V dropped 3 bases and J dropped 11; count of bases not matched to a gene: 10. CDR3 length: 15 residues. Germline CDR1 is LNHDA and CDR2 is SQIVND (reference sequence). CDR3 loop: CASSMTGNLRAPLHF. The CDR3 nucleotides read TGTGCCAGTAGTATGACAGGGAATCTCCGGGCACCCCTCCACTTT.

The chain uses TRBV7-2 and TRBJ1-5; D is possibly TRBD1 (6 bases). The CDR3 sequence is 16 residues long. CDR1 and CDR2 from the germline V gene are SGHTA and FQGNSA. Trimming took off 3 bases at V and 6 bases at J, with 18 bases between the two ends. The CDR3: CASSFTGGPDGQPQHF. The CDR3 bases are TGTGCCAGCAGCTTCACGGGGGGCCCCGACGGTCAGCCCCAGCATTTT.

The sample holds one count of this clone. Here the CDR3 DNA reads TGTGCCAGCAGCTTAAGGCGCGGGGGAACTTACACCGGGGAGCTGTTTTTT. Encoded protein: CASSLRRGGTYTGELFF. V and J are TRBV7-6 and TRBJ2-2; 7 nucleotides line up with TRBD2. This CDR3 region has 17 residues. Per germline, CDR1 SGHVS and CDR2 FNYEAQ. Losses at the gene ends were 2 bases for V and 3 bases for J; bases not matched to a gene: 9.

The V and J genes are TRBV27 and TRBJ2-1; 10 bases line up with TRBD2. Germline trimming cut 6 bases from V and 8 bases from J; bases unmatched to any gene: 4. This CDR3 region has 13 residues. Germline V lookup: CDR1 MNHEY, CDR2 SMNVEV (reference sequence). This CDR3 reads CASRRLAGDEQFF. CDR3 in DNA: TGTGCCAGCAGGAGGCTAGCGGGAGATGAGCAGTTCTTC.

This clone was recorded only once. The rearrangement links TRBV14 to TRBJ1-2; a possible D gene is TRBD1 (5 bases). CDR3 length: 13 amino acids. Per the germline V gene, CDR1 is SGHDN and CDR2 is FVKESK. V was pared by 5 bases and J by 5 bases, with 12 bases between. CDR3 DNA sequence: TGTGCCAGCAGCAGGGGTAAATGGTATGGCTACACCTTC. Amino acids: CASSRGKWYGYTF.

The J gene is TRBJ1-5, the V gene TRBV27; TRBD1 agrees at 7 bases. The junction had 17 bases not matched to a gene; V was cut back by 5 bases and J by 1 base. Per germline, CDR1 MNHEY and CDR2 SMNVEV (reference sequence). The CDR3 runs to 19 residues. As DNA, the CDR3 is TGTGCCAGCAGTCCCATAGTGGGTCGCAGGGGGTTCAGCAATCAGCCCCAGCATTTT. Its protein is CASSPIVGRRGFSNQPQHF.

The chain has TRBV6-5 and TRBJ2-6, with D perhaps TRBD2 (5 bases). This CDR3 is built from 14 residues. V was shortened by 5 bases and J by 4 bases, with 9 bases between the two germline ends. The V gene's germline CDR1 is MNHEY and CDR2 SVGAGI. CDR3 sequence (DNA): TGTGCCAGCAGTCCTCCGGGGGGGGCCAACGTCCTGACTTTC. Translation gives CASSPPGGANVLTF.

The rearrangement links TRBV27 to TRBJ1-2; D is ambiguous. Germline loops: CDR1 MNHEY, CDR2 SMNVEV (reference sequence). There are 14 residues in the CDR3. The germline V and J ends were trimmed by 6 bases and 0 bases, with 11 bases remaining between them. CDR3 DNA sequence: TGTGCCAGCAGGAACACGAATCCTAACTATGGCTACACCTTC. Translated, it gives CASRNTNPNYGYTF.

In this sample, this clone turned up once. The chain links TRBV4-3 to TRBJ1-4, with a weak D call TRBD1 (6 bases). CDR3 size: 15 residues. Germline values: CDR1 LGHNA, CDR2 YSLEER. Deletions cut 5 bases from V and 1 base from J, with 11 bases between. The CDR3 spells CASSSRGVTNEKLFF. Here the CDR3 DNA reads TGCGCCAGCAGCTCCAGGGGAGTAACTAATGAAAAACTGTTTTTT.

The table lists this clone with a few counts. This chain uses TRBV7-9 with TRBJ2-5; possibly TRBD2 for D (6 bases). The CDR3 sequence is 14 residues long. Germline values: CDR1 SEHNR, CDR2 FQNEAQ (reference sequence). V lost 5 bases to trimming and J lost 5 bases, with 15 bases between them. The CDR3 coding sequence is TGTGCCAGCAGCCTCGGGGGAACTGCTGAGACCCAGTACTTC. This codes for CASSLGGTAETQYF.

The chain combines TRBV5-1 with TRBJ1-2, with 11 bases fitting TRBD1. This CDR3 has 15 residues. The J segment lost 4 bases and the V segment lost 4 bases, leaving 6 bases of the junction unmatched. Germline V gives CDR1 SGHRS, CDR2 YFSETQ. In DNA, the CDR3 is TGCGCCAGCAGCCCCGGGACAGGGGGTGGCTATGGCTACACCTTC. Translation gives CASSPGTGGGYGYTF.

The chain recombines TRBV2 with TRBJ2-7, with TRBD2 as a possible D gene (5 bases). With 7 bases removed from V and 5 bases from J, the gap between germline ends came to 18 bases. This CDR3 has 14 residues. Germline CDR1 reads SNHLY; CDR2 reads FYNNEI. CDR3 in amino acids: CASISLGQEDEQYF. The CDR3 nucleotides are TGTGCCAGCATTAGTCTCGGGCAGGAGGACGAGCAGTACTTC.

The chain is built from TRBV30 and TRBJ1-1; D perhaps matches TRBD1 (6 bases). Per the germline V gene, CDR1 is GTSNPN and CDR2 is SVGIG (reference sequence). The CDR3 contains 15 residues. Trimming removed 6 bases from V and 1 base from J, with 18 bases in between. The CDR3 nucleotides are TGTGCCTGTATGCGGGCAGGGGTCTGGAACACTGAAGCTTTCTTT. Encoded protein: CACMRAGVWNTEAFF.

The chain uses TRBV2 and TRBJ2-5, with a weak D call TRBD1 (6 bases). Germline V gene data show CDR1 as SNHLY and CDR2 as FYNNEI. The CDR3 loop spans 15 amino acids. V was clipped by 3 bases and J by 5 bases, with 16 bases between them. CDR3 sequence (DNA): TGTGCCAGCAGTGAGGTCGGGGCGAGGGGGGAGACCCAGTACTTC. It yields the protein CASSEVGARGETQYF.

This chain uses TRBV28 with TRBJ2-7, with TRBD2 as a possible D gene (5 bases). Trimming shortened V by 5 bases and J by 2 bases, and 10 bases separated the two germline ends. This CDR3 region has 13 residues. Germline V gene sequence: CDR1 MDHEN, CDR2 SYDVKM. The CDR3 coding sequence is TGTGCCAGCAGTCGTGGGAGTACCTACGAGCAGTACTTC. This translates into CASSRGSTYEQYF.

The rearrangement uses TRBV7-9 and TRBJ2-1; no firm D call. Per germline, CDR1 SEHNR and CDR2 FQNEAQ (reference sequence). The CDR3 length is 14 residues. With 3 bases removed from V and 9 bases from J, the gap between germline ends came to 15 bases. CDR3: CASSFHLGASEQFF. The CDR3 bases are TGTGCCAGCAGCTTCCACCTTGGAGCAAGTGAGCAGTTCTTC.

The chain is built from TRBV28 and TRBJ1-6; D not resolved. This CDR3 contains 14 residues. Germline V gene lookup returns CDR1 MDHEN and CDR2 SYDVKM. Trimming left V 10 bases short and J 8 bases short, with 18 bases between. The CDR3 DNA reads TGTGCCACCCTCGAGTCCGGTCGGGATTCACCCCTCCACTTT. It is translated as CATLESGRDSPLHF.

The chain has TRBV6-2 or TRBV6-3 and TRBJ1-5; TRBD1 aligns across 9 bases. V trimming: 6 bases; J trimming: 1 base; junction bases outside the gene matches: 7. This CDR3 is built from 16 residues. From germline, CDR1 is MNHEY and CDR2 SVGEGT. CDR3 region: CASSFNRGLSNQPQHF. CDR3 bases: TGTGCCAGCAGCTTCAACAGGGGGCTAAGCAATCAGCCCCAGCATTTT.

V usage is TRBV5-4 and J usage is TRBJ2-3, with 8 bases identical to TRBD2. There are 13 residues in the CDR3. V trimming: 5 bases; J trimming: 7 bases; junction bases outside the gene matches: 6. Germline CDR1 and CDR2: SGHNT and YYREEE (reference sequence). In DNA form, the CDR3 reads TGTGCCAGCAGATCGACTAGCGCGCATACGCAGTATTTT. The encoded protein is CASRSTSAHTQYF.

This chain links TRBV5-6 with TRBJ2-5, with 13 nucleotides matching TRBD2. After removal of 0 bases from V and 7 bases from J, the junction contained 6 bases not matched to a gene. The CDR3 has 16 amino acids. Germline V gene data show CDR1 as SGHDT and CDR2 as YYEEEE. The CDR3 is CASSLVTSGGRATQYF. The CDR3 DNA follows: TGTGCCAGCAGCTTGGTGACTAGCGGGGGGCGCGCGACCCAGTACTTC.

V usage is TRBV6-5 and J usage is TRBJ2-5, with a tentative D call TRBD2 (5 bases). CDR1 and CDR2 (germline): MNHEY, SVGAGI. V was clipped by 7 bases and J by 7 bases, with 22 bases between them. CDR3 length: 15 residues. CDR3 residues: CASTQLGGSIGTQYF. The CDR3 coding sequence is TGTGCCAGCACCCAATTAGGAGGCAGTATTGGGACCCAGTACTTC.

This sequence joins TRBV12-5 and TRBJ1-5, with D possibly being TRBD1 (5 bases). The germline V and J ends were trimmed by 1 base and 2 bases, with 12 bases remaining between them. Germline values: CDR1 LGHNT, CDR2 FRNRAP. CDR3 length: 16 residues. CDR3 nucleotide sequence: TGTGCTAGTGGTTTGGCCCCTCGGGGGGGCAATCAGCCCCAGCATTTT. Amino acid sequence: CASGLAPRGGNQPQHF.

The chain carries TRBV21-1 and TRBJ2-6; the table assigns TRBD2, which was not confirmed against the DNA. TRBV21-1 is given as a pseudogene. The CDR3 totals 17 residues. This CDR3 reads CASARDWLLSGANVLTF. The DNA for the CDR3 is TGTGCCAGCGCCCGGGACTGGCTGCTCTCTGGGGCCAACGTCCTGACTTTC.

The chain uses TRBV9 and TRBJ2-7; 9 nucleotides match TRBD1. This CDR3 has 13 residues. V dropped 3 bases and J dropped 7; count of bases not matched to a gene: 5. CDR1 and CDR2 (germline): SGDLS, YYNGEE. CDR3 loop: CASSAGQGREQYF. DNA for the CDR3: TGTGCCAGCAGCGCGGGACAGGGTCGGGAGCAGTACTTC.

The rearrangement joins TRBV27 to TRBJ1-1, with 9 bases that match TRBD1. J gave up 2 bases and V 2 bases, and 6 bases lay outside the gene matches. The germline CDR1 and CDR2 sequences are MNHEY and SMNVEV (reference sequence). The CDR3 spans 16 residues. CDR3 bases: TGTGCCAGCAGTTTACTACAGGGGGCGGGTAACACTGAAGCTTTCTTT. Its translation is CASSLLQGAGNTEAFF.

The chain uses TRBV28 and TRBJ1-1; 7 bases align to TRBD1. There are 12 residues in the CDR3. The junction had 1 base not matched to a gene; V was cut back by 8 bases and J by 1 base. Germline assignment: CDR1 MDHEN and CDR2 SYDVKM. The DNA of the CDR3 is TGTGCCAGCGGGACAGCGAACACTGAAGCTTTCTTT. Protein sequence: CASGTANTEAFF.

This chain links TRBV4-3 with TRBJ2-5, with D perhaps matching TRBD2 (6 bases). V gave up 1 base and J gave up 0 bases, with 15 bases separating them. CDR3 length: 17 residues. In germline, CDR1 is LGHNA, CDR2 YSLEER. CDR3 loop: CASSQGGGSVYQETQYF. In nucleotides, the CDR3 is TGCGCCAGCAGCCAAGGTGGAGGGTCGGTCTACCAAGAGACCCAGTACTTC.